The 3 T cell receptor beta chains below were found in one sample sequenced in a study of blood T cells in healthy people across ages (dated by TCRdb to between 2015 and 2017). Receptor libraries were prepared by 5' RACE. Sequencing was carried out with an Illumina HiSeq 2500. A second PCR of roughly 7 to 12 cycles was run with a J-beta primer mix and a sample-barcoded 5' primer. TCRdb applied fastp at Q25 and MiXCR to the public reads, then kept only in-frame beta chains. Here each entry gathers all rows of one CDR3 protein and keeps the most common genes and DNA. Recorded for this sample are roughly 680,000 distinct CDR3 sequences; about half of them occurred a single time. The biggest ten clones account for 30% to 40% of the sample. The sequenced sample consisted of blood. The receptors were sampled from a woman in her fifties or sixties in good health.

The rearrangement links TRBV20-1 to TRBJ2-5; unclear D gene. The end of the DNA aligns better with TRBJ2-7, so the J call may be wrong. Looked up from germline, CDR1 is DFQATT and CDR2 is SNEGSKA (reference sequence). This CDR3 contains 14 residues. The DNA of the CDR3 is TGCAGTGCTAGGGATCTAGGATTAACCTACGAGCAGTACTTC. As protein: CSARDLGLTYEQYF.

V gene TRBV4-2 combines with J gene TRBJ2-5; 7 bases are shared with TRBD1. The end of the DNA aligns better with TRBJ2-7, so the J call may be wrong. Germline-derived CDR1 and CDR2 are LGHNA and YNFKEQ. CDR3 size: 16 residues. This CDR3 reads CASSRRDRDESTEQYF. CDR3 nucleotide sequence: TGTGCCAGCAGCCGTCGAGACAGGGATGAATCGACCGAGCAGTACTTC.

The chain joins TRBV24-1 to TRBJ2-1; D might be TRBD1 or TRBD2, each matching 5 bases. CDR1 is KGHDR, CDR2 SFDVKD, per germline. Between the trimmed V and J ends, which lost 12 bases and 6 bases, there was a span of 17 bases. The CDR3 has 13 residues. Here the CDR3 DNA reads TGTGCCTCCTCGGGACGGAAAATCAATGAGCAGTTCTTC. Protein product: CASSGRKINEQFF.